This TCR beta chain was identified in a study of shared T cell receptors in the human thymus. The repertoire was sequenced with immunoSEQ multiplex PCR; TCRdb's copy has only in-frame clones and lacks some. This sample has 700,000 to 750,000 clones, with 80% to 90% found just once. V lost 0 bases to trimming and J lost 4 bases, with 19 bases between them. CDR1 SGHRS and CDR2 YFSETQ come from the germline V gene. This CDR3 comprises 17 residues. These same records also appear under a second study, on human thymus T cells.

This TCR derives from a girl less than two years old with a congenital heart defect. Sequencing was performed on thymocytes. The V gene is TRBV5-1, the J gene TRBJ1-2; D is perhaps TRBD1 (6 bases). The CDR3 loop reads CASSLDWTAPLFYGYTF. The DNA for the CDR3 is TGCGCCAGCAGCTTGGACTGGACAGCTCCCCTGTTCTATGGCTACACCTTC.